These 5 T cell receptor beta chains were sequenced from one sample in a study of T-cell memory formation after mild COVID-19. TCRdb itself ran the 5' RACE reads through MiXCR, one entry per CDR3 protein. This table has hundreds of thousands of distinct CDR3 sequences, around a sixth appearing once. Sequenced: PBMCs or a T cell subset sorted from them (not recorded which). These receptors were obtained from an adult woman who had mild COVID-19 (a few samples of this study predate the infection). Cell type and time point are not known.

This clonotype was seen many times. The genes are TRBV12-3 or TRBV12-4 and TRBJ2-7; tentative D call: TRBD1 (5 bases). This CDR3 comprises 13 residues. Trimming removed 3 bases at V and 4 bases at J, with 10 bases between. The DNA for the CDR3 is TGTGCCAGCAGTTTCTCCCCAGGGTACGAGCAGTACTTC. Protein sequence: CASSFSPGYEQYF.

The genes are TRBV29-1 and TRBJ2-3; D is unclear. From germline, CDR1 is SQVTM and CDR2 ANQGSEA. This CDR3 spans 13 amino acids. V gave up 4 bases and J gave up 0 bases, with 8 bases separating them. The CDR3 here is CSVAVDSTDTQYF. The DNA for the CDR3 is TGCAGCGTTGCTGTGGATAGCACAGATACGCAGTATTTT.

The chain recombines TRBV7-9 with TRBJ1-2; maybe TRBD1 (5 bases). This CDR3 contains 16 residues. Germline values: CDR1 SEHNR, CDR2 FQNEAQ (reference sequence). V gave up 2 bases and J gave up 0 bases, with 13 bases separating them. CDR3 DNA sequence: TGTGCCAGCAGCTTACCCCGACAGAGACCTAACTATGGCTACACCTTC. This sequence encodes CASSLPRQRPNYGYTF.

This clonotype was counted between two and nine times. The rearrangement joins TRBV3-1 to TRBJ1-6, with a tentative D call TRBD1 (6 bases). V lost 0 bases and J lost 7, with 10 bases in between. From germline, CDR1 is LGHDT and CDR2 YNNKEL (reference sequence). The CDR3 is 15 amino acids. In nucleotides, the CDR3 is TGTGCCAGCAGCCAAGATGCGGGACAAAATTCACCCCTCCACTTT. Translation: CASSQDAGQNSPLHF.

This clonotype has ten or more counts. The genes are TRBV7-2 and TRBJ2-5, with D tentatively TRBD1 or TRBD2 (6 bases each). Trimming took 5 bases from V and 5 from J, leaving 15 bases between them. Germline CDR1 is SGHTA and CDR2 is FQGNSA. The CDR3 runs 14 residues. The CDR3 DNA reads as TGTGCCAGCAGCGCGGGACATACGACGGAGACCCAGTACTTC. Its translation is CASSAGHTTETQYF.